This entry lists 28 T cell receptor beta chains sequenced from one sample in a study of T cell changes during pregnancy in multiple sclerosis. TCRdb keeps only in-frame clones here, not all; method: immunoSEQ multiplex PCR. The table lists roughly 30,000 clones, approximately 86% of them singletons, with approximately 0.76% in the top ten. The specimen was CD4+ T cells from peripheral blood mononuclear cells, collected in the first trimester of pregnancy. Every receptor here comes from a female donor in good health, enrolled as a control in a pregnancy study.

This clone showed up just a few times. The chain uses TRBV5-8 and TRBJ1-1; 7 nucleotides match TRBD1. The germline CDR1 and CDR2 sequences are SGHTS and YDEGEE. This CDR3 has 12 amino acids. V lost 3 bases to trimming and J lost 8 bases; unmatched junction nucleotides: 4. The CDR3 protein is CASSSTGQEAFF. The DNA of the CDR3 is TGTGCCAGCAGCTCGACGGGACAGGAAGCTTTCTTT. The whole variable domain, remainder taken from reference TRBV5-8 and TRBJ1-1, is EAGVTQSPTHLIKTRGQQATLRCSPISGHTSVYWYQQALGLGLQFLLWYDEGEERNRGNFPPRFSGRQFPNYSSELNVNALELEDSALYLCASSSTGQEAFFGQGTRLTVV.

This chain joins TRBV4-3 and TRBJ1-2, with D possibly TRBD1 on 5 matching bases. The CDR3 covers 16 residues. V dropped 0 bases and J dropped 0 bases, with 11 bases sitting between them. Germline V gene data show CDR1 as LGHNA and CDR2 as YSLEER. The CDR3 loop reads CASSQDRPGANYGYTF. DNA for the CDR3: TGCGCCAGCAGCCAAGATCGCCCGGGGGCTAACTATGGCTACACCTTC.

This clone was found once. The J gene is TRBJ2-7, the V gene TRBV19; D unclear. Per germline, CDR1 LNHDA and CDR2 SQIVND (reference sequence). The CDR3 extends over 13 amino acids. V lost 5 bases and J 5 bases, leaving 13 bases between the germline ends. CDR3 in amino acids: CASSVPFRDEQYF. For the CDR3, the DNA is TGTGCCAGTAGTGTCCCATTTCGGGACGAGCAGTACTTC.

This sequence joins TRBV5-1 and TRBJ2-3, with TRBD1 matching 8 bases. The CDR3 has 15 amino acids. V trimming: 4 bases; J trimming: 0 bases; junction bases outside the gene matches: 4. Germline CDR1 and CDR2: SGHRS and YFSETQ. The CDR3 is CASSLGQGSTDTQYF. CDR3 in DNA: TGCGCCAGCAGCCTCGGACAGGGAAGCACAGATACGCAGTATTTT.

Here the CDR3 DNA reads TGTGCCAGTAGTATCCCAGGGAGGGTCACTGAAGCTTTCTTT. It codes for CASSIPGRVTEAFF. The chain employs TRBV19 and TRBJ1-1; tentative D call: TRBD1 (5 bases). CDR1 and CDR2 (germline): LNHDA, SQIVND (reference sequence). The CDR3 runs 14 residues. Between the trimmed V and J ends, which lost 3 bases and 4 bases, there was a span of 12 bases.

The V call is TRBV4-1, the J call TRBJ1-5; D might be TRBD1 (5 bases). The CDR3 has 15 residues. The germline V gene has CDR1 MGHRA and CDR2 YSYEKL. The V and J ends lost 0 bases and 3 bases respectively, with 9 bases between them. DNA for the CDR3: TGCGCCAGCAGCCAAGAGCCAGGGCCCAATCAGCCCCAGCATTTT. This translates into CASSQEPGPNQPQHF.

The chain uses TRBV2 and TRBJ2-2; unclear D gene. Trimming left V 1 base short and J 6 bases short, with 9 bases between. CDR1 SNHLY and CDR2 FYNNEI come from the germline V gene. The CDR3 has 14 amino acids. The CDR3 sequence: CASSEVVTSGELFF. The CDR3 DNA follows: TGTGCCAGCAGTGAAGTGGTGACATCCGGGGAGCTGTTTTTT.

This sequence joins TRBV9 and TRBJ1-1; maybe TRBD1 (5 bases). CDR1 SGDLS and CDR2 YYNGEE come from the germline V gene. Trimming cost V 3 bases and J 4 bases, with 13 bases left between them. This CDR3 is 14 amino acids long. In DNA, the CDR3 is TGTGCCAGCAGCGCGACAGTCCAGGTCACTGAAGCTTTCTTT. Its protein is CASSATVQVTEAFF.

This clone is a singleton in its sample. A read error is possible here, since a much larger clone lies one base away. The CDR3 protein is CASSLTGVSYNGQFF. The CDR3 bases are TGTGCCAGCAGTTTAACAGGGGTCTCCTACAATGGGCAGTTCTTC. The chain carries TRBV7-2 and TRBJ2-1, with 7 bases lining up with TRBD1. This CDR3 contains 15 residues. Per the germline V gene, CDR1 is SGHTA and CDR2 is FQGNSA.

The rearrangement links TRBV5-1 to TRBJ1-1; D may be TRBD1 (6 bases). V was trimmed by 0 bases and J by 8 bases, leaving 20 bases between them. Germline CDR1 is SGHRS and CDR2 is YFSETQ. The length of the CDR3 is 16 residues. DNA of the CDR3: TGCGCCAGCAGCTTGGGGACGGGACAATTGCTCAAAGAAGCTTTCTTT. This sequence encodes CASSLGTGQLLKEAFF.

The chain has TRBV4-3 and TRBJ2-2; TRBD2 is a possible D gene (6 bases). The CDR3 extends over 16 amino acids. Trimming removed 2 bases from V and 3 bases from J, with 13 bases in between. Germline V gives CDR1 LGHNA, CDR2 YSLEER. CDR3 bases: TGCGCCAGCAGCCAATTTAGCGGCGGGGACACCGGGGAGCTGTTTTTT. Translation gives CASSQFSGGDTGELFF.

The CDR3 DNA reads as TGCGCCAGCAGCCAAGAAATTTCACGGTTCACAGATACGCAGTATTTT. Encoded protein: CASSQEISRFTDTQYF. The chain combines TRBV4-3 with TRBJ2-3; D is undetermined. Trimming removed 0 bases from V and 2 bases from J, with 12 bases in between. The CDR3 length is 16 residues. Germline V gene lookup returns CDR1 LGHNA and CDR2 YSLEER.

The J gene is TRBJ2-7, the V gene TRBV15; 9 bases are a match to TRBD1. Looked up from germline, CDR1 is LNHNV and CDR2 is YYDKDF (reference sequence). The J segment lost 4 bases and the V segment lost 1 base, leaving 11 bases of the junction unmatched. The CDR3 runs 17 residues. The CDR3 reads CATSRGKGQGPLYEQYF. The CDR3 DNA reads TGTGCCACCAGCAGAGGAAAGGGACAGGGACCCCTTTACGAGCAGTACTTC.

This sequence joins TRBV7-3 and TRBJ2-2; no firm D call. Germline V gene sequence: CDR1 SGHTA, CDR2 FQGTGA. Trimming removed 4 bases at V and 3 bases at J, with 3 bases between. This CDR3 region has 12 residues. CDR3 region: CASSSYTGELFF. CDR3 sequence (DNA): TGTGCCAGCAGCTCATACACCGGGGAGCTGTTTTTT.

V and J are TRBV11-2 and TRBJ2-1, with 8 positions matching TRBD2. Germline trimming cut 7 bases from V and 6 bases from J; bases unmatched to any gene: 8. This CDR3 spans 14 amino acids. Germline V gene sequence: CDR1 SGHAT, CDR2 FQNNGV. The CDR3 protein is CASKGPGRGNEQFF. The CDR3 bases are TGTGCCAGCAAGGGACCCGGGAGGGGCAATGAGCAGTTCTTC.

The chain combines TRBV30 with TRBJ1-2; D unresolved. Between the trimmed V and J ends, which lost 2 bases and 4 bases, there was a span of 14 bases. In germline, CDR1 is GTSNPN, CDR2 SVGIG (reference sequence). CDR3 length: 14 amino acids. The CDR3 nucleotides are TGTGCCTGGAGTCCTGTTTCGGGGTTCTATGGCTACACCTTC. It yields the protein CAWSPVSGFYGYTF.

The CDR3 DNA is TGCGCCAGCAGAACGACCGGGACTACTGAAGCTTTCTTT. Protein: CASRTTGTTEAFF. The chain is built from TRBV5-1 and TRBJ1-1; weak D call: TRBD1 (5 bases). Germline V gene lookup returns CDR1 SGHRS and CDR2 YFSETQ. V shed 5 bases and J shed 5 bases, with 13 bases lying between them. The CDR3 runs 13 residues. Full variable domain (rest looked up from reference TRBV5-1 and TRBJ1-1): KAGVTQTPRYLIKTRGQQVTLSCSPISGHRSVSWYQQTPGQGLQFLFEYFSETQRNKGNFPGRFSGRQFSNSRSEMNVSTLELGDSALYLCASRTTGTTEAFFGQGTRLTVV.

The rearrangement uses TRBV11-2 and TRBJ2-1; TRBD2 agrees at 13 bases. V gave up 5 bases and J gave up 14 bases; unmatched junction bases: 6. The CDR3 covers 13 residues. The germline CDR1 and CDR2 sequences are SGHAT and FQNNGV. As DNA, the CDR3 is TGTGCCAGCAGCAGGACTAGCGGGGGCGATAAGTTCTTC. Amino acid sequence: CASSRTSGGDKFF.

The rearrangement uses TRBV25-1 and TRBJ1-3; D is undetermined. Trimming stripped 4 bases from V and 0 bases from J, with 13 bases between. Germline V gives CDR1 MGHDK, CDR2 SYGVNS. This CDR3 comprises 16 residues. CDR3 DNA sequence: TGTGCCAGCAGTGGTAAGAGTTTTGACTCTGGAAACACCATATATTTT. Protein: CASSGKSFDSGNTIYF.

The V gene is TRBV20-1, the J gene TRBJ2-1; 7 bases fit TRBD1. CDR3 length: 11 amino acids. V gave up 5 bases and J gave up 13 bases; unmatched junction bases: 8. Germline CDR1 and CDR2: DFQATT and SNEGSKA (reference sequence). The CDR3 spells CSALYDREQFF. The CDR3, as DNA: TGCAGTGCTCTCTACGACAGGGAACAGTTCTTC.

Notes on this clone: The same CDR3 can be traced to other DNA sequences in this sample. The V call is TRBV10-3, the J call TRBJ2-3; TRBD1 agrees at 7 bases. Trimming removed 7 bases from V and 0 bases from J; junction bases left unmatched: 4. The CDR3 consists of 14 residues. Germline lookup yields CDR1 ENHRY and CDR2 SYGVKD. The CDR3 nucleotides are TGTGCCATCAAGGGGGCGTTTAGCACAGATACGCAGTATTTT. Residues: CAIKGAFSTDTQYF.

The rearrangement uses TRBV11-3 and TRBJ2-7; D uncertain. This CDR3 has 13 residues. Trimming stripped 2 bases from V and 2 bases from J, with 7 bases between. The germline V gene has CDR1 SGHNT and CDR2 YENEEA. The CDR3 sequence: CASSLWQTYEQYF. CDR3 DNA: TGTGCCAGCAGCTTATGGCAGACCTACGAGCAGTACTTC.

The J gene is TRBJ2-3, the V gene TRBV9; the D is unclear. From germline, CDR1 is SGDLS and CDR2 YYNGEE. This CDR3 comprises 18 residues. Trimming cost V 0 bases and J 0 bases, with 17 bases left between them. CDR3 loop: CASSVDPQLLSSTDTQYF. In DNA form, the CDR3 reads TGTGCCAGCAGCGTAGACCCTCAACTCCTATCTAGCACAGATACGCAGTATTTT.

The J gene is TRBJ1-5, the V gene TRBV7-8; 9 bases fit TRBD1. Germline trimming cut 1 base from V and 6 bases from J; bases unmatched to any gene: 10. Germline V lookup: CDR1 SGHVS, CDR2 FQNEAQ. This CDR3 has 17 residues. CDR3 coding DNA: TGTGCCAGCAGCTTAGAGTCCCGGGACAGGGCGGTTCAGCCCCAGCATTTT. Protein sequence: CASSLESRDRAVQPQHF.

The chain joins TRBV4-2 to TRBJ1-1; weak D call: TRBD1 (5 bases). The germline V gene encodes CDR1 LGHNA and CDR2 YNFKEQ. The CDR3 length is 16 residues. With 1 base removed from V and 1 base from J, the gap between germline ends came to 13 bases. The CDR3 nucleotides read TGTGCCAGCAGCCAAGGGGCAGGGAGGGGGAACACTGAAGCTTTCTTT. This gives the protein CASSQGAGRGNTEAFF.

About this clone itself: A read error may account for a junction end that differs from germline. The V gene is TRBV5-1, the J gene TRBJ1-2; D is perhaps TRBD1 (5 bases). The CDR3 has 15 residues. CDR1 is SGHRS and CDR2 is YFSETQ in the germline V gene. The CDR3 loop is CASNLGGVRAYGYTF. DNA for the CDR3: TGCGCCAGCAACTTGGGTGGAGTCAGGGCCTATGGCTACACCTTC.

The chain recombines TRBV6-1 with TRBJ2-2, with 11 bases aligning to TRBD2. From germline, CDR1 is MNHNS and CDR2 SASEGT. The CDR3 has 18 amino acids. The V segment lost 3 bases and the J segment 5 bases; nucleotides outside the gene matches: 11. CDR3 sequence reads: CASSDLFSGGADTGELFF. The DNA for the CDR3 is TGTGCCAGCAGTGATCTTTTTAGCGGGGGGGCCGATACCGGGGAGCTGTTTTTT.

This clone was detected once. Here the CDR3 reads CASSGGTADYGYTF. The DNA for the CDR3 is TGTGCCAGCAGCGGAGGGACTGCTGACTATGGCTACACCTTC. The chain is built from TRBV7-2 and TRBJ1-2; D may be TRBD1 (5 bases). Germline V gene sequence: CDR1 SGHTA, CDR2 FQGNSA. This CDR3 region has 14 residues. V lost 5 bases and J 3 bases, leaving 13 bases between the germline ends.